These 8 T cell receptor beta chains originate from one sample sequenced in a study of blood T cell repertoires in COVID-19. Libraries were prepared by immunoSEQ multiplex PCR; TCRdb keeps only in-frame clonotypes and omits some of them. The data show roughly 100,000 clones, more than 80% seen once. Source material: peripheral blood. Receptors originate from a human donor in a cohort sampled during active COVID-19.

The chain carries TRBV5-1 and TRBJ1-5; D gene ambiguous. CDR1 and CDR2 (germline): SGHRS, YFSETQ. This CDR3 is built from 15 residues. The V end lost 2 bases, the J end lost 1 base, and 10 bases lay between the germline ends. CDR3 region: CASSFTDSSNQPQHF. The CDR3 DNA reads TGCGCCAGCAGCTTCACCGACTCGAGCAATCAGCCCCAGCATTTT.

This clone was picked up a small number of times. Different DNA sequences within this sample yield the same CDR3. J is TRBJ1-3 and V is TRBV11-2, with D unclear. Per the germline V gene, CDR1 is SGHAT and CDR2 is FQNNGV. V lost 3 bases, J lost 3 bases, and 6 bases lay in between. The CDR3 is 13 residues long. The DNA for the CDR3 is TGTGCCAGCAGCTTGCCCGGTGGAAACACCATATATTTT. Protein: CASSLPGGNTIYF.

V usage is TRBV18 and J usage is TRBJ2-5, with D perhaps TRBD1 (6 bases). The ends were cut back, 1 base at V and 4 bases at J, with 16 bases in the middle. From germline, CDR1 is KGHSH and CDR2 LQKENI. This CDR3 region has 16 residues. CDR3 DNA sequence: TGTGCCAGCTCACCACTCGGCACAGGGAGCGCAGAGACCCAGTACTTC. Translated: CASSPLGTGSAETQYF.

The chain employs TRBV18 and TRBJ2-7, with D tentatively TRBD1 (6 bases). The CDR3 has 12 amino acids. In germline, CDR1 is KGHSH, CDR2 LQKENI. V gave up 5 bases and J gave up 4 bases, with 9 bases separating them. Here the CDR3 DNA reads TGTGCCAGCTCAACGGACAGTTACGAGCAGTACTTC. This gives the protein CASSTDSYEQYF.

In this sample, this clone turned up a few times. This sequence joins TRBV6-1 and TRBJ1-2; D gene ambiguous. V gave up 3 bases and J gave up 2 bases, with 13 bases separating them. Per germline, CDR1 MNHNS and CDR2 SASEGT. The length of the CDR3 is 15 residues. The CDR3 reads CASSDLGGVNYGYTF. The DNA of the CDR3 is TGTGCCAGCAGTGATCTGGGCGGGGTAAACTATGGCTACACCTTC.

The chain links TRBV6-5 to TRBJ2-7, with a possible D match to TRBD2 (6 bases). V lost 5 bases to trimming and J lost 5 bases, with 19 bases between them. The CDR3 is 15 amino acids. Germline CDR1 and CDR2: MNHEY and SVGAGI. DNA for the CDR3: TGTGCCAGCAGTACTCTACTAGCACTCTTTAACGAGCAGTACTTC. It specifies CASSTLLALFNEQYF.

The rearrangement joins TRBV2 to TRBJ2-4; D gene uncertain. The CDR3 spans 12 residues. Germline CDR1 is SNHLY and CDR2 is FYNNEI. Trimming shortened V by 7 bases and J by 7 bases, and 11 bases separated the two germline ends. The CDR3, as DNA: TGTGCCAGCACCTTAGAGGAGAACATTCAGTACTTC. Translated: CASTLEENIQYF. Full variable domain (remainder filled in from reference TRBV2 and TRBJ2-4): EPEVTQTPSHQVTQMGQEVILRCVPISNHLYFYWYRQILGQKVEFLVSFYNNEISEKSEIFDDQFSVERPDGSNFTLKIRSTKLEDSAMYFCASTLEENIQYFGAGTRLSVL.

The rearrangement links TRBV4-1 to TRBJ1-4, with a weak D call TRBD1 (5 bases). V was shortened by 7 bases and J by 5 bases, with 14 bases between the two germline ends. Per germline, CDR1 MGHRA and CDR2 YSYEKL. The CDR3 has 14 amino acids. CDR3 protein: CASTRQPQNEKLFF. The CDR3 DNA reads TGCGCCAGCACCAGACAGCCCCAAAATGAAAAACTGTTTTTT.